This paragraph reports one TCR beta chain. V was trimmed by 4 bases and J by 8 bases, leaving 17 bases between them. The CDR3 is made up of 15 amino acids. The V gene's germline CDR1 is LNHDA and CDR2 SQIVND (reference sequence). The source of the sample is a study of Ad26.COV2.S vaccination and SARS-CoV-2 variants. As to treatment: roughly 18 received Ad26.COV2.S at low or high dose, single or two shots; 5 received placebo; per-sample allocation not given. All samples were drawn on day 63, counting from the first vaccine or placebo injection. Sequenced by immunoSEQ multiplex PCR; TCRdb stores in-frame clones only, minus some. The sample lists 350,000 to 550,000 clones, 80% to 90% occurring once.

The V call is TRBV19, the J call TRBJ1-4; D perhaps matches TRBD1 (6 bases). The starting material was peripheral blood, obtained in a trial of Ad26.COV2.S vaccine versus placebo. The sequence came from a person aged 18-60 years who received the Ad26.COV2.S COVID-19 vaccine or a placebo. The CDR3 bases are TGTGCCAGTAGTACCCCTGGGGGGCAATCCGAAAAACTGTTTTTT. Translation gives CASSTPGGQSEKLFF.